This T cell receptor (beta chain) came from a study of blood T cell repertoires in COVID-19. Only in-frame clones appear in the TCRdb table, and some are missing; sequencing was by immunoSEQ multiplex PCR. The sample consists of 200,000 or so clones, approximately 85% of them appearing once. The CDR3 is 16 residues long. The junction had 19 bases not matched to a gene; V was cut back by 8 bases and J by 7 bases. Germline V gene data show CDR1 as WNHNN and CDR2 as SYGVQD (reference sequence). The chain combines TRBV10-1 with TRBJ2-7, with TRBD2 identical over 8 bases. Sequenced material: peripheral blood. This receptor was taken from a woman in her seventies with active or convalescent COVID-19. In nucleotides, the CDR3 is TGCGCCAGCGCCCCGGCGAGCGGGAGAGGGGTTCGGGAGCAGTACTTC. Amino acid sequence: CASAPASGRGVREQYF.